Each of the 9 T cell receptor beta chains below was sequenced from the same sample in a study of blood T cells in healthy people across ages. Then a second PCR, running about 6 to 11 cycles, was carried out with a sample-barcoded 5' primer and a J-beta primer mix. One entry per CDR3 protein results from TCRdb running MiXCR on the 5' RACE reads. The sample has over 1.5 million distinct CDR3 sequences, about 50% seen once; the top ten hold less than 2.5%. Sequencing was carried out using blood. All receptors come from a woman aged 40 to 49 in good health.

V and J are TRBV5-1 and TRBJ2-2; 11 bases match TRBD2. The germline gives CDR1 SGHRS, CDR2 YFSETQ. CDR3 size: 17 residues. Trimming took 3 bases from V and 2 from J; bases not matched to a gene: 6. The CDR3 DNA follows: TGCGCCAGCAGCTGGAGGGGACTAGCGGCTAACACCGGGGAGCTGTTTTTT. Protein product: CASSWRGLAANTGELFF.

The chain links TRBV7-3 to TRBJ2-1, with 7 positions matching TRBD1. Trimming removed 0 bases from V and 6 bases from J; junction bases left unmatched: 2. The length of the CDR3 is 14 residues. Germline V gene lookup returns CDR1 SGHTA and CDR2 FQGTGA. Written as DNA, the CDR3 is TGTGCCAGCAGCTTAACGGGACAGCTCAATGAGCAGTTCTTC. Protein product: CASSLTGQLNEQFF.

V usage is TRBV20-1 and J usage is TRBJ2-7; TRBD2 matches 12 bases. The J call may be faulty, since TRBJ2-5 better matches the DNA end. Per the germline V gene, CDR1 is DFQATT and CDR2 is SNEGSKA (reference sequence). This CDR3 has 15 amino acids. CDR3 bases: TGCAGTGCTACAACTAGCGGGGGGCGAGCCGGGACCCAGTACTTC. It translates to CSATTSGGRAGTQYF.

This clonotype was detected many times. The CDR3 coding sequence is TGCAGCGTTGGAGGGGGGACAGGAGCCTACGAGCAGTACTTC. Protein sequence: CSVGGGTGAYEQYF. The chain joins TRBV29-1 to TRBJ2-7, with 8 bases that match TRBD1. This CDR3 spans 14 amino acids. Germline CDR1 reads SQVTM; CDR2 reads ANQGSEA. Trimming removed 4 bases from V and 2 bases from J; junction bases left unmatched: 7.

The rearrangement uses TRBV6-2 or TRBV6-3 and TRBJ2-5; TRBD2 aligns across 11 bases. Germline CDR1 is MNHEY and CDR2 is SVGEGT. V gave up 2 bases and J gave up 5 bases; unmatched junction bases: 4. The CDR3 is 15 residues long. CDR3 sequence (DNA): TGTGCCAGCAGTTACCGCGGGACTAGCGGTGAGACCCAGTACTTC. Its translation: CASSYRGTSGETQYF.

This rearrangement joins TRBV7-2 to TRBJ2-5, with D perhaps assigned TRBD1 or TRBD2 (5 bases each). The CDR3 is 13 amino acids. The V gene lost 5 bases and the J gene lost 7 bases, with 14 bases spanning the gap. The V gene's germline CDR1 is SGHTA and CDR2 FQGNSA. CDR3 in DNA: TGTGCCAGCAGCAAACCGGGACCTGGGACCCAGTACTTC. Its protein is CASSKPGPGTQYF.

This clonotype has a handful of counts. CDR3 sequence: CAIRDGTSGGRDTQYF. DNA of the CDR3: TGTGCCATCAGGGACGGGACTAGCGGGGGAAGGGATACGCAGTATTTT. The V and J genes are TRBV10-3 and TRBJ2-3; 14 bases agree with TRBD2. This CDR3 region has 16 residues. The trim removed 6 bases at V and 6 bases at J, leaving 8 bases unmatched. Germline V lookup: CDR1 ENHRY, CDR2 SYGVKD.

The chain recombines TRBV28 with TRBJ2-6, with D possibly TRBD1 on 6 matching bases. This CDR3 spans 17 amino acids. Germline CDR1 and CDR2: MDHEN and SYDVKM. V lost 3 bases and J 3 bases, leaving 15 bases between the germline ends. The DNA of the CDR3 is TGTGCCAGCAGTTTCTTCCACACACAGGGTGGGGCCAACGTCCTGACTTTC. Protein product: CASSFFHTQGGANVLTF.

This chain uses TRBV15 with TRBJ1-1; 10 bases are shared with TRBD1. The CDR3 length is 15 residues. V was pared by 0 bases and J by 11 bases, with 9 bases of the junction left unmatched. The germline V gene encodes CDR1 LNHNV and CDR2 YYDKDF (reference sequence). This CDR3 is CATSRDRSGTGDAFF. The CDR3 DNA follows: TGTGCCACCAGCAGAGATCGGTCGGGGACAGGGGACGCTTTCTTT.